A single sample is the source of the 15 T cell receptor beta chains below, sequenced in a study of cytomegalovirus exposure and HLA in healthy donors. In the PCR, 60 Vbeta and 13 Jbeta primers were used. Assay used: immunoSEQ multiplex PCR; TCRdb lists only in-frame clones, some missing. The sample contains approximately 100,000 clones, 75% of which appear only once. Specimen: PBMCs. The receptor set was obtained from a man aged 35 to 55 in good health and CMV-seronegative.

V usage is TRBV5-1 and J usage is TRBJ1-1, with D perhaps matching TRBD1 (6 bases). The CDR3 is 13 residues long. Between the trimmed V and J ends, which lost 4 bases and 2 bases, there was a span of 9 bases. CDR1 and CDR2 (germline): SGHRS, YFSETQ. The CDR3 protein is CASSEQGNTEAFF. In nucleotides, the CDR3 is TGCGCCAGCAGCGAACAGGGAAACACTGAAGCTTTCTTT.

The V call is TRBV6-1, the J call TRBJ2-3; D unclear. The CDR3 sequence is 14 residues long. Germline V lookup: CDR1 MNHNS, CDR2 SASEGT. The V end was cut by 3 bases, the J end by 6 bases, with 13 bases between. CDR3 in amino acids: CASSDIRAPDTQYF. The CDR3, as DNA: TGTGCCAGCAGTGATATTCGAGCCCCCGATACGCAGTATTTT.

The chain joins TRBV7-2 to TRBJ1-2; TRBD1 aligns across 8 bases. The CDR3 loop spans 14 amino acids. Germline CDR1 is SGHTA and CDR2 is FQGNSA. The V and J ends lost 5 bases and 2 bases, in that order; junction bases with no gene match: 4. Written as DNA, the CDR3 is TGTGCCAGCAGCCCTGGACAGGGAAACTATGGCTACACCTTC. Encoded protein: CASSPGQGNYGYTF. Combining the CDR3 with reference TRBV7-2 and TRBJ1-2 gives the whole variable domain GAGVSQSPSNKVTEKGKDVELRCDPISGHTALYWYRQSLGQGLEFLIYFQGNSAPDKSGLPSDRFSAERTGGSVSTLTIQRTQQEDSAVYLCASSPGQGNYGYTFGSGTRLTVV.

CDR3 sequence (DNA): TGTGCCAGCAGTAACACAGGGGCTGGAAACACCATATATTTT. The encoded protein is CASSNTGAGNTIYF. The chain employs TRBV2 and TRBJ1-3; 7 bases are shared with TRBD1. Germline V gene lookup returns CDR1 SNHLY and CDR2 FYNNEI. This CDR3 spans 14 amino acids. Germline trimming cut 5 bases from V and 2 bases from J; bases unmatched to any gene: 3.

V usage is TRBV15 and J usage is TRBJ2-5, with D perhaps TRBD2 (7 bases). The length of the CDR3 is 15 residues. Trimming cost V 5 bases and J 1 base, with 14 bases left between them. Germline V gives CDR1 LNHNV, CDR2 YYDKDF (reference sequence). The CDR3 DNA reads as TGTGCCACCAGCGGGGGGGCCGGCCCCCAAGAGACCCAGTACTTC. Translated: CATSGGAGPQETQYF.

The rearrangement uses TRBV19 and TRBJ2-5, with a weak D call TRBD2 (5 bases). Per germline, CDR1 LNHDA and CDR2 SQIVND (reference sequence). Trimming shortened V by 9 bases and J by 1 base, and 12 bases separated the two germline ends. The CDR3 totals 13 residues. The CDR3 reads CASAGLAQETQYF. CDR3 sequence (DNA): TGTGCCAGCGCTGGACTCGCCCAAGAGACCCAGTACTTC.

This clone was observed a few times. The chain recombines TRBV6-1 with TRBJ1-1, with 9 nucleotides matching TRBD1. The germline gives CDR1 MNHNS, CDR2 SASEGT. V shed 2 bases, J shed 0 bases, and the junction held 7 bases outside the gene matches. CDR3 length: 17 amino acids. DNA of the CDR3: TGTGCCAGCAGTGAATGGACAGGGGAAGGTATGAACACTGAAGCTTTCTTT. Encoded protein: CASSEWTGEGMNTEAFF.

In this sample, this clone turned up a few times. The rearrangement joins TRBV9 to TRBJ1-3; 7 nucleotides align to TRBD1. This CDR3 spans 14 amino acids. CDR1 and CDR2 from the germline V gene are SGDLS and YYNGEE. V lost 4 bases and J lost 6; bases outside the gene matches: 7. The CDR3 sequence is CASSRDSTANTIYF. For the CDR3, the DNA is TGTGCCAGCAGCAGGGACAGTACGGCAAACACCATATATTTT.

Worth noting for this clone: A junction end diverges from the germline sequence, so it may reflect a read error. This chain uses TRBV7-9 with TRBJ2-5; D is possibly TRBD1 (5 bases). The V gene's germline CDR1 is SEHNR and CDR2 FQNEAQ (reference sequence). There are 17 residues in the CDR3. The CDR3 here is CSSSSLRRQGLQETQYF. For the CDR3, the DNA is TGTTCCAGCAGCTCGCTCCGTCGGCAGGGCCTACAAGAGACCCAGTACTTC.

This clone has just one count. The chain carries TRBV11-3 and TRBJ2-3; 8 nucleotides align to TRBD2. The CDR3 contains 19 residues. CDR1 is SGHNT and CDR2 is YENEEA in the germline V gene. V lost 4 bases, J lost 3 bases, and 18 bases stayed unmatched. For the CDR3, the DNA is TGTGCCAGCAGCTCTATAATACCGGGACTAGTGAGTGAAACAGATACGCAGTATTTT. This gives the protein CASSSIIPGLVSETDTQYF.

The chain couples TRBV5-1 to TRBJ2-2, with D possibly matching TRBD1 (5 bases). Trimming cost V 2 bases and J 0 bases, with 8 bases left between them. Germline V lookup: CDR1 SGHRS, CDR2 YFSETQ. The CDR3 runs 15 residues. CDR3 sequence reads: CASSFRGSNTGELFF. As DNA, the CDR3 is TGCGCCAGCAGCTTTAGGGGCTCGAACACCGGGGAGCTGTTTTTT.

This sequence joins TRBV6-6 and TRBJ2-7; 8 positions agree with TRBD1. Germline V gives CDR1 MNHNY, CDR2 SVGAGI (reference sequence). V gave up 6 bases and J gave up 6 bases; unmatched junction bases: 16. This CDR3 region has 16 residues. CDR3 protein: CASSLSSRQGASEQYF. CDR3 bases: TGTGCCAGCAGCCTAAGTTCGAGGCAGGGGGCGAGCGAGCAGTACTTC.

The V call is TRBV5-1, the J call TRBJ1-2, with D unclear. Germline CDR1 reads SGHRS; CDR2 reads YFSETQ. The V end was cut by 0 bases, the J end by 5 bases, with 11 bases between. This CDR3 region has 14 residues. The CDR3 DNA reads TGCGCCAGCAGCTTGGACGGTTTTGCATATGGCTACACCTTC. It encodes CASSLDGFAYGYTF. The whole variable domain, remainder taken from reference TRBV5-1 and TRBJ1-2, is KAGVTQTPRYLIKTRGQQVTLSCSPISGHRSVSWYQQTPGQGLQFLFEYFSETQRNKGNFPGRFSGRQFSNSRSEMNVSTLELGDSALYLCASSLDGFAYGYTFGSGTRLTVV.

The chain is built from TRBV9 and TRBJ1-4; no firm D call. Between the trimmed V and J ends, which lost 2 bases and 5 bases, there was a span of 19 bases. The CDR3 loop spans 17 amino acids. The germline V gene encodes CDR1 SGDLS and CDR2 YYNGEE. The CDR3 region has the DNA TGTGCCAGCAGCGTTAGCAGCGGGCCTCCACTGAATGAAAAACTGTTTTTT. This codes for CASSVSSGPPLNEKLFF.

This chain joins TRBV19 and TRBJ2-2; 9 nucleotides align to TRBD1. In germline, CDR1 is LNHDA, CDR2 SQIVND (reference sequence). The CDR3 sequence is 13 residues long. With 10 bases clipped from V and 3 bases from J, the junction kept 3 bases outside the gene matches. The CDR3 DNA is TGTGCCACCTGGACAGGGGACACCGGGGAGCTGTTTTTT. Encoded protein: CATWTGDTGELFF.